The 2 T cell receptor beta chains given below trace back to one sample, sequenced in a study of blood T cell repertoires in COVID-19. This table comes from immunoSEQ multiplex PCR, and its TCRdb copy is limited to in-frame clones, with some not included. Found here are fewer than 300,000 clones, around 82% of them singletons; the top ten hold 15% to 19%. Sequenced sample: peripheral blood. The receptors derive from a person in their 70s with COVID-19, enrolled during active disease.

This clone was observed a single time. This chain joins TRBV18 and TRBJ2-7; D might be TRBD1 (5 bases). Trimming removed 4 bases from V and 5 bases from J, with 15 bases in between. CDR3 length: 14 residues. In germline, CDR1 is KGHSH, CDR2 LQKENI. The CDR3 DNA is TGTGCCAGCTCACAAACCCAGGGAATGAACGAGCAGTACTTC. Translation gives CASSQTQGMNEQYF.

The chain recombines TRBV19 with TRBJ1-4; D call uncertain. CDR3 length: 13 residues. Deletions cut 0 bases from V and 5 bases from J, with 4 bases between. Germline V gene lookup returns CDR1 LNHDA and CDR2 SQIVND (reference sequence). CDR3 DNA sequence: TGTGCCAGTAGTATAGACCGGAATGAAAAACTGTTTTTT. The encoded protein is CASSIDRNEKLFF.